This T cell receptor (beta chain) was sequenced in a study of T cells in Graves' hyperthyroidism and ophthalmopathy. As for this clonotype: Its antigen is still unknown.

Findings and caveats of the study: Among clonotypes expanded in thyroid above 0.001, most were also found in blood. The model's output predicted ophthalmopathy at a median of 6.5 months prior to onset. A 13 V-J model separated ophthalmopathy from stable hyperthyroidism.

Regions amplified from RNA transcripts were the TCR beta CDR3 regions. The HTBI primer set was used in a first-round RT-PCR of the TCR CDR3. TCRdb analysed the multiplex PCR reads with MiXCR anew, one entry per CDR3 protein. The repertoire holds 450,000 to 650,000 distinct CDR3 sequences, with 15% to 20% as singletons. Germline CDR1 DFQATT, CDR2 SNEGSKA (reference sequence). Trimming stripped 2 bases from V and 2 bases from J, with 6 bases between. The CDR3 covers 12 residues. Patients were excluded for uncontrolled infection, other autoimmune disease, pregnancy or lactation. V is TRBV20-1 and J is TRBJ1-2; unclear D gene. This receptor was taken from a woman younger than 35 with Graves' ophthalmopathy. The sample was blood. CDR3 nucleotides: TGCAGTGCTAGAAGTTTAAACTATGGCTACACCTTC. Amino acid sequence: CSARSLNYGYTF.